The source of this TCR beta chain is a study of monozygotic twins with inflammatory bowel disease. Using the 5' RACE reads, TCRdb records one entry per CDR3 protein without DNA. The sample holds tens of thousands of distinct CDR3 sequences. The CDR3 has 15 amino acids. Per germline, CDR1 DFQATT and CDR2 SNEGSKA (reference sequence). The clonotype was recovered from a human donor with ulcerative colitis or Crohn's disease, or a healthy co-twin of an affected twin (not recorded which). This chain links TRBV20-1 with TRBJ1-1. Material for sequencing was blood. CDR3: CSATAGRGENTEAFF.